The following is a TCR beta chain sequence with its context. The antigen is not known. TCRdb re-analysed the 5' RACE reads in MiXCR, keeping a single row per CDR3 protein. The sample includes approximately 190,000 distinct CDR3 sequences, more than 15% seen only once; the top ten take 40%. This CDR3 has 12 residues. Trimming cost V 0 bases and J 9 bases, with 9 bases left between them. Germline loops: CDR1 SGHAT, CDR2 FQNNGV. These data belong to a study of identical twins. The study, taken as a whole, reports: Cross-sectional statistical analysis, not tracking of the same donors, underpinned the conclusions. Weaker excess twin sharing was seen among beta out-of-frame sequences.

These data are also associated with another study on T cells expressing NK-cell markers. That work adds: In the group of eight sequenced donors, seven were HCMV-seropositive and one was seronegative. The study left the HCMV specificity of expanded NKG2C+ T cell clones unresolved.

The TCR sequence derives from a woman aged 18-35 years in good health. V and J are TRBV11-2 and TRBJ2-7, with no clear D. Input material: CD8+ T cells sorted from blood. This CDR3 is CASSLDRPGQYF. CDR3 in DNA: TGTGCCAGCAGCTTAGATAGGCCCGGGCAGTACTTC.